This T cell receptor (beta chain) was observed in a study of T-cell reconstitution after alpha-beta-depleted transplantation in children. This clonotype showed up just a few times. Its antigen remains unidentified. General observations from the study: Approximately two months post-transplant, alpha-beta T cells reportedly originated from several hundred expanded graft clones.

Using unique molecular identifiers, the investigators prepared the TCRbeta library. TCRdb passed the PCR reads through MiXCR, listing each CDR3 protein once. In the table there are around 600,000 distinct CDR3 sequences, about 23% of which are singletons. The sequences come from PBMCs, mostly from graft donor cells, collected 360 days after TCRalphabeta/CD19-depleted stem cell transplant. The clonotype was recovered from a boy under two years old who had a stem cell transplant for acute myeloid leukemia, so the T cells may come from the graft donor.

The CDR3, as DNA: TGCAGTGCTAGAGATAGGGACAGTAACTACGAGCAGTACGTC. Its protein is CSARDRDSNYEQYV. The genes are TRBV20-1 and TRBJ2-7; 7 bases are a match to TRBD1. Germline V gene sequence: CDR1 DFQATT, CDR2 SNEGSKA (reference sequence). J gave up 3 bases and V 0 bases, and 5 bases lay outside the gene matches. The CDR3 runs to 14 residues.